The rows below give T cell receptor beta chains drawn from one sample of a study of blood T cell repertoires in COVID-19. TCRdb keeps only in-frame clones here, not all; method: immunoSEQ multiplex PCR. The sample carries around 110,000 clones, under 90% recorded once. The material sequenced was peripheral blood. These receptors originate from a woman aged 60-75 years with acute or convalescent COVID-19. Each CDR3 is given with its conserved first and last residue. Fields, in order: CDR3 protein, V gene.

CSVSTSGRVGFF TRBV29-1
CASSLGPLAGGGEQFF TRBV7-8
CASSVDAGGNTGELFF TRBV9
CASSISGSERQGPGANVLTF TRBV19
CASSWGQGVREQYF TRBV28
CASRTGTAYGYTF TRBV6-5
CASSLFQGINTEAFF TRBV5-6
CASIPGTQETQYF TRBV6-5
CASSPGLGTDTQYF TRBV7-3
CASRRRQENTEAFF TRBV19
CASSLKDRGLLSPYNEQFF TRBV27
CAWRKGQPNQPQHF TRBV30
CSVEVTGTGTYEQYF TRBV29-1
CASSPLTGGSYNEQFF TRBV27
CASSLSGWGEKLFF TRBV28
CASSRLAGGLYEQYF TRBV6-2/TRBV6-3
CASSPRQGKNTEAFF TRBV11-3